This T cell receptor (beta chain) was identified in a study of blood T cell repertoires in COVID-19. Whole-study context: Italy, Spain and the United States were the sources of the convalescent and acute COVID-19 samples.

TCRdb's copy holds only in-frame clones and misses some; the assay was immunoSEQ multiplex PCR. This sample carries some 380,000 clones, 70% to 85% of them seen once, and the ten largest clones take about 1.2%. Germline loops: CDR1 SGHDN, CDR2 FVKESK. Trimming stripped 4 bases from V and 8 bases from J, with 14 bases between. The CDR3 runs to 13 residues. Material for sequencing was peripheral blood. This TCR was recovered from a human donor with acute or convalescent COVID-19. The donor label of this sample is uncertain. V gene TRBV14 combines with J gene TRBJ1-2; D is unresolved. The CDR3 bases are TGTGCCAGCAGCCCGGTCGGGTTGCTAGGCTACACCTTC. Protein: CASSPVGLLGYTF.